This T cell receptor beta chain stems from a study of OX40 agonist ivuxolimab in advanced cancers. Overall study context: The drug used for patients, ivuxolimab, was an agonistic anti-OX40 (CD134) antibody. General study findings and limits: There were also nonresponders showing low normalized T-cell clonal expansion. Not determined was the antigen specificity of the expanded peripheral T cells.

Clones were read by immunoSEQ multiplex PCR, and TCRdb kept only the in-frame ones, dropping some. Among tens of thousands of clones listed, 88% were seen once. Patients with a history of autoimmune disease or on systemic immunosuppression were excluded. Note on this clone: The target antigen is unknown.

The germline V gene has CDR1 KGHSH and CDR2 LQKENI. V dropped 4 bases and J dropped 13 bases, with 19 bases sitting between them. The CDR3 has 13 amino acids. Source: CD4+ or CD8+ T cells sorted from blood, taken in a trial of the OX40 agonist ivuxolimab. The genes are TRBV18 and TRBJ1-1; possibly TRBD1 for D (6 bases). The clonotype originates from an adult with an advanced solid tumor such as melanoma, head and neck, liver or kidney cancer. CDR3 amino acids: CASSLNRGPNCFF. Here the CDR3 DNA reads TGTGCCAGCTCACTTAACCGGGGGCCCAACTGTTTCTTT.